The present T cell receptor (beta chain) was sequenced within a study of blood T cell repertoires in COVID-19. TCRdb keeps only in-frame clones here, not all; method: immunoSEQ multiplex PCR. In the table there are over 300,000 clones, 85% to 90% of which are singletons. V lost 2 bases, J lost 3 bases, and 10 bases lay in between. The CDR3 contains 15 residues. Germline-derived CDR1 and CDR2 are SGHTA and FQGNSA. The chain links TRBV7-2 to TRBJ1-4, with D uncertain. The source material was peripheral blood. The clonotype originates from a man between 18 and 35 years old with active or convalescent COVID-19. CDR3 region: CASSLIQPPNEKLFF. The CDR3 nucleotides are TGTGCCAGCAGCTTAATACAGCCGCCTAATGAAAAACTGTTTTTT.